The entry that follows covers one TCR beta chain sequence. Original analysis: Reference gene primers were amplified, and this amplification served to estimate nucleated cell counts. Assay: immunoSEQ multiplex PCR; the TCRdb copy retains only in-frame clones and omits some. The DNA gave D and trimming, while V, J and clone size come from that table. The repertoire holds approximately 90,000 clones, with 70% to 90% as singletons. The data stem from a study of blood T cell repertoires in COVID-19. Study at large: Italy, Spain and the United States were the sources of the convalescent and acute COVID-19 samples. Sources were T cells, B-cell-depleted T cells, or PBMCs; the material itself was cDNA or gDNA.

Germline values: CDR1 SGHRS, CDR2 YFSETQ. Trimming took off 3 bases at V and 2 bases at J, with 13 bases between the two ends. The CDR3 runs to 15 residues. The chain recombines TRBV5-1 with TRBJ2-3, with D perhaps matching TRBD1 (6 bases). Sequenced material: peripheral blood. The receptor was derived from a man in his 60s with acute or convalescent COVID-19. CDR3: CASSWTDRYTDTQYF. In DNA, the CDR3 is TGCGCCAGCAGCTGGACAGACAGATACACAGATACGCAGTATTTT.